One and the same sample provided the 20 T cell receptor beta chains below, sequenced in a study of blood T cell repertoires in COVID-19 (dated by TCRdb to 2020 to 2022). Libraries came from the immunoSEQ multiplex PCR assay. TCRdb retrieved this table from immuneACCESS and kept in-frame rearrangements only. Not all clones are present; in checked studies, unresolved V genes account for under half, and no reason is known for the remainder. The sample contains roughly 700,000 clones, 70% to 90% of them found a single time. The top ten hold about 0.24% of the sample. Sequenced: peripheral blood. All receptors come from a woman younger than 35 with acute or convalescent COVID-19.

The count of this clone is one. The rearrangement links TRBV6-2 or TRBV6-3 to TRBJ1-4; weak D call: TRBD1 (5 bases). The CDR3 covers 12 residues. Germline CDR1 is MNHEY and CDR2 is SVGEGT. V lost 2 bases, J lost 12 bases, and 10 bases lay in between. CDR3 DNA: TGTGCCAGCAGTTACCCGCCGGGGGAACTGTTTTTT. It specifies CASSYPPGELFF.

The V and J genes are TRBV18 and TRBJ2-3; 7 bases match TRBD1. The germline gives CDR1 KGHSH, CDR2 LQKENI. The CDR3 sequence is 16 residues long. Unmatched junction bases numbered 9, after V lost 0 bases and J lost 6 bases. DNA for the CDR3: TGTGCCAGCTCACCACCGAAGGGGGCTGCAACTGATACGCAGTATTTT. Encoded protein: CASSPPKGAATDTQYF.

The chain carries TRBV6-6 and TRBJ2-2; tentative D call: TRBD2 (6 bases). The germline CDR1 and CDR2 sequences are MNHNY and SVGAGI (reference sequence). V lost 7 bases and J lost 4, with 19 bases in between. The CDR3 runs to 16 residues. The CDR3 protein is CASTPPGGLITGELFF. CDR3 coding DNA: TGTGCCAGCACCCCCCCTGGGGGACTCATCACCGGGGAGCTGTTTTTT.

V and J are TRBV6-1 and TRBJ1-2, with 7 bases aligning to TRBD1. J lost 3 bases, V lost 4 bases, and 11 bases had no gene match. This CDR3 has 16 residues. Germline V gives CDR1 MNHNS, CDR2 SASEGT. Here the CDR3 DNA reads TGTGCCAGCAGTGCCCAGGAAGACAGGGTGGACTATGGCTACACCTTC. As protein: CASSAQEDRVDYGYTF.

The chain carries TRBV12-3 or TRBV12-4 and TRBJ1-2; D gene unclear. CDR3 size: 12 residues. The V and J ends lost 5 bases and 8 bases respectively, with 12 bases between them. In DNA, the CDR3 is TGTGCCAGCAGTGCGGGGATGTGGGGCTACACCTTC. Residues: CASSAGMWGYTF.

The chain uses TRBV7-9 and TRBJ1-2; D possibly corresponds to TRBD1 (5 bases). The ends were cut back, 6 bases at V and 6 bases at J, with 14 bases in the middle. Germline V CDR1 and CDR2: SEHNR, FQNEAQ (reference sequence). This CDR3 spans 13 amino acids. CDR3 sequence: CASRRSAGDGYTF. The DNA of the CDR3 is TGTGCCAGCAGAAGGTCGGCGGGGGATGGCTACACCTTC.

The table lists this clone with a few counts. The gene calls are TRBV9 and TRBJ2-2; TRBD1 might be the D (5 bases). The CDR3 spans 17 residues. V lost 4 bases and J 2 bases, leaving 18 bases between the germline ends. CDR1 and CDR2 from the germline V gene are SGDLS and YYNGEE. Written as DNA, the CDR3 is TGTGCCAGCAGCAAAGGCCGACAGTCGCTTAACACCGGGGAGCTGTTTTTT. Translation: CASSKGRQSLNTGELFF.

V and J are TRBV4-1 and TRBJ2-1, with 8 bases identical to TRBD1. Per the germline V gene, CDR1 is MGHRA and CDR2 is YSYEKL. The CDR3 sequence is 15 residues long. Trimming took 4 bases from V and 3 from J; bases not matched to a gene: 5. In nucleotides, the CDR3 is TGCGCCAGCAGCCCCCAGGGGGCCGACTACAATGAGCAGTTCTTC. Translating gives CASSPQGADYNEQFF.

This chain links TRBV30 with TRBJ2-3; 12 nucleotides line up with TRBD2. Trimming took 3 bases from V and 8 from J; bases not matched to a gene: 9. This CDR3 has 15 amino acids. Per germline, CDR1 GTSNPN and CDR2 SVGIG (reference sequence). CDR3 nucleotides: TGTGCCTGGAGCAAACTAGCGGGGGGCCGGGGTACGCAGTATTTT. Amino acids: CAWSKLAGGRGTQYF.

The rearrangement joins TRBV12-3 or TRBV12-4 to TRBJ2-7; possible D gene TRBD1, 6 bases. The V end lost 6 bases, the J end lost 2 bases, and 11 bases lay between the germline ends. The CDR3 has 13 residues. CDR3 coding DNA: TGTGCCAGCAGGGAGACAGGAGCCTACGAGCAGTACTTC. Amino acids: CASRETGAYEQYF.

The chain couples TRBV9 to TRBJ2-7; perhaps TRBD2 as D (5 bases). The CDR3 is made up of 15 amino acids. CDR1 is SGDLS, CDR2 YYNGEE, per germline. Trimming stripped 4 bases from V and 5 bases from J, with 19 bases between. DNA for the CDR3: TGTGCCAGCAGCCGCCGGGAAGGGCGTTGGGACGAGCAGTACTTC. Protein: CASSRREGRWDEQYF. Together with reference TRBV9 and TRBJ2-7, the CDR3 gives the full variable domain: DSGVTQTPKHLITATGQRVTLRCSPRSGDLSVYWYQQSLDQGLQFLIQYYNGEERAKGNILERFSAQQFPDLHSELNLSSLELGDSALYFCASSRREGRWDEQYFGPGTRLTVT.

CDR3 amino acids: CASTSPGTGSTEAFF. The CDR3 DNA sequence: TGCGCCAGCACCTCGCCGGGGACAGGGTCGACTGAAGCTTTCTTT. This chain links TRBV4-1 with TRBJ1-1; TRBD1 aligns across 9 bases. The CDR3 is 15 residues long. Germline CDR1 is MGHRA and CDR2 is YSYEKL. The trim removed 7 bases at V and 5 bases at J, leaving 11 bases unmatched.

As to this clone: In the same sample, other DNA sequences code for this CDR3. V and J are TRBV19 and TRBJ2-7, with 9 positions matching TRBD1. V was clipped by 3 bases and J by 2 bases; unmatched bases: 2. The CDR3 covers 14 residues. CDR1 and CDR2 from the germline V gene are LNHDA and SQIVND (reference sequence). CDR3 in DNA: TGTGCCAGTAGTATGGGGGACAGGGCCTACGAGCAGTACTTC. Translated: CASSMGDRAYEQYF.

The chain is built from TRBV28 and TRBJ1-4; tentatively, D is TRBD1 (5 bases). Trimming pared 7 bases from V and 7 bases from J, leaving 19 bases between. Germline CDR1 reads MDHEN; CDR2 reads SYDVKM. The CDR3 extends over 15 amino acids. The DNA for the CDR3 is TGTGCCAGCAACGTTCCGGGACTGGGGCCTGAAAAACTGTTTTTT. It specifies CASNVPGLGPEKLFF.

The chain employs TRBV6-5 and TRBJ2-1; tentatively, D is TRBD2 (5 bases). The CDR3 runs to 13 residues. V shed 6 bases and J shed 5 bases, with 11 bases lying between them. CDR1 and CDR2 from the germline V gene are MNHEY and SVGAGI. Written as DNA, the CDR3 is TGTGCCAGCAGCTCGGACGGGGACAATGAGCAGTTCTTC. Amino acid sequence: CASSSDGDNEQFF.

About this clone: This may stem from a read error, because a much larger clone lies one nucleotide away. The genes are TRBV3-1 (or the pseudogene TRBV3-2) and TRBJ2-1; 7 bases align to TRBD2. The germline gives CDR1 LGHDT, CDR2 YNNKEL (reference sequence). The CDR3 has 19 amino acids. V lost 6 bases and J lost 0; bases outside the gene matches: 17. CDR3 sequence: CASRQNLGLTGSSYNEQFF. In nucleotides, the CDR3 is TGTGCCAGCAGACAGAACCTGGGACTAACGGGAAGCTCCTACAATGAGCAGTTCTTC.

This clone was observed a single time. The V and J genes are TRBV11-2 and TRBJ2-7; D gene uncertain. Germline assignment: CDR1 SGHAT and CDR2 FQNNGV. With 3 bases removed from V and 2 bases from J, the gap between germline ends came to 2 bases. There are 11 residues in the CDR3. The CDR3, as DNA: TGTGCCAGCAGCTTCGCCTACGAGCAGTACTTC. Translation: CASSFAYEQYF. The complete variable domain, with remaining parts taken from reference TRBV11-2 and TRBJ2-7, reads EAGVAQSPRYKIIEKRQSVAFWCNPISGHATLYWYQQILGQGPKLLIQFQNNGVVDDSQLPKDRFSAERLKGVDSTLKIQPAKLEDSAVYLCASSFAYEQYFGPGTRLTVT.

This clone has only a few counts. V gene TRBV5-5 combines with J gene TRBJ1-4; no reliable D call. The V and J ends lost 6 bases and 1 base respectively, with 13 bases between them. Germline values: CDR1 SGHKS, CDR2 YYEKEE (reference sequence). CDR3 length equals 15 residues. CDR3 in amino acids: CASNSTLRTNEKLFF. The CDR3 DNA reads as TGTGCCAGCAACTCCACGTTGAGAACTAATGAAAAACTGTTTTTT.

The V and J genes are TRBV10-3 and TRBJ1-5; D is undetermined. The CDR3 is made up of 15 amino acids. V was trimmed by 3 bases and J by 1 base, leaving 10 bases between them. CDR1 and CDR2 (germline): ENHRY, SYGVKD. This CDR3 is CAISESEESNQPQHF. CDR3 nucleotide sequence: TGTGCCATCAGTGAATCTGAGGAGAGCAATCAGCCCCAGCATTTT.

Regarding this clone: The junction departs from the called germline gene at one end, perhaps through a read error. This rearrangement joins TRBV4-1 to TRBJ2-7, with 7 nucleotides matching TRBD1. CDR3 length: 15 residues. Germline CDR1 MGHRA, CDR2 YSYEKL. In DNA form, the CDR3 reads TGCGCCAGCAGCCCTGGGCTCGGGACAGCCCCCGAGGAGTACTTC. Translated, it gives CASSPGLGTAPEEYF.